The sample holds many counts of the clone carrying this T cell receptor (beta chain). This sample is part of a study of T cells in Graves' hyperthyroidism and ophthalmopathy. The V gene lost 0 bases and the J gene lost 6 bases, with 10 bases spanning the gap. Germline V gives CDR1 SGHRS, CDR2 YFSETQ. The CDR3 has 13 residues. Isolation of PBMCs was performed on approximately 10 ml fresh peripheral blood. The investigators amplified TCR beta CDR3 regions from RNA transcripts. With the HTBI primer set, the TCR CDR3 went through a first round of RT-PCR. Via MiXCR, TCRdb re-called the multiplex PCR reads, giving one row per CDR3 protein. The table includes roughly 330,000 distinct CDR3 sequences, roughly 17% detected once.

The V and J genes are TRBV5-1 and TRBJ2-7, with D possibly TRBD1 on 6 matching bases. This TCR was recovered from a man between 25 and 39 years old with Graves' hyperthyroidism. Sequenced input: blood. The chain's CDR3 is CASSLGQAVEQYF. The CDR3 DNA sequence: TGCGCCAGCAGCTTGGGACAGGCTGTCGAGCAGTACTTC.